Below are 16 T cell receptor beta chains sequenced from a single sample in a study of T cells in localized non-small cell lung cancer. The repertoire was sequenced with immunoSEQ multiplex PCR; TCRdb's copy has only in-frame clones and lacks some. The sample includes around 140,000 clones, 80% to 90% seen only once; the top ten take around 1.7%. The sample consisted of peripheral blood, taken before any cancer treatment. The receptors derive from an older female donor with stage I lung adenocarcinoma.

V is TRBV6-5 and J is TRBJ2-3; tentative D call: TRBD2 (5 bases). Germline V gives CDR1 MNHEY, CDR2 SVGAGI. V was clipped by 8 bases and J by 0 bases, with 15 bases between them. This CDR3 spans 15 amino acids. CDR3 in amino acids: CASSTRDPSTDTQYF. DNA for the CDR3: TGTGCCAGCTCAACTCGGGATCCTAGCACAGATACGCAGTATTTT.

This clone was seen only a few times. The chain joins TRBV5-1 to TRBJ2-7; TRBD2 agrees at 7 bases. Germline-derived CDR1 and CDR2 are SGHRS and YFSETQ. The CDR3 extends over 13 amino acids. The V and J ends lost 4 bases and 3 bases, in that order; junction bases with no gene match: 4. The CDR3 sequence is CASSPPGGYEQYF. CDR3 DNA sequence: TGCGCCAGCAGCCCCCCGGGGGGCTACGAGCAGTACTTC. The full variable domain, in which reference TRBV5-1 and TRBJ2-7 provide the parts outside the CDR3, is KAGVTQTPRYLIKTRGQQVTLSCSPISGHRSVSWYQQTPGQGLQFLFEYFSETQRNKGNFPGRFSGRQFSNSRSEMNVSTLELGDSALYLCASSPPGGYEQYFGPGTRLTVT.

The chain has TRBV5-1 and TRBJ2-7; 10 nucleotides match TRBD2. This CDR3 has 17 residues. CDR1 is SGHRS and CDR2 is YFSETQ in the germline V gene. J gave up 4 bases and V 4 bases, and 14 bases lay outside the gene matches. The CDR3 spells CASSPAGTSVHPYEQYF. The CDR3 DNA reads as TGCGCCAGCAGCCCTGCCGGGACTAGCGTACATCCGTACGAGCAGTACTTC.

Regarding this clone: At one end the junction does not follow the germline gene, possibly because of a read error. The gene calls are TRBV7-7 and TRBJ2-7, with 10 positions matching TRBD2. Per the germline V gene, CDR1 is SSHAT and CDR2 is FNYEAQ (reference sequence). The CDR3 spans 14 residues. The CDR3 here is CASSAAGLANEQYF. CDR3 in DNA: TGTGCTAGCAGCGCAGCGGGACTAGCGAACGAGCAGTACTTC.

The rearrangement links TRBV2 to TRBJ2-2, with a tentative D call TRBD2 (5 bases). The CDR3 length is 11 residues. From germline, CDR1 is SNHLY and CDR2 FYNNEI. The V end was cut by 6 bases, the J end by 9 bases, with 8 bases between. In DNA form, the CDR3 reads TGTGCCAGCAGAGGAGGTCGGGAGCTGTTTTTT. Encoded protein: CASRGGRELFF.

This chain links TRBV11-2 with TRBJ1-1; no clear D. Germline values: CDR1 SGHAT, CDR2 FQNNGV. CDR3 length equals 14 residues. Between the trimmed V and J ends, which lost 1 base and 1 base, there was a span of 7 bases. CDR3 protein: CASSLGPGNTEAFF. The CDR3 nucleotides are TGTGCCAGCAGCTTAGGTCCCGGGAACACTGAAGCTTTCTTT.

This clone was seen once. The CDR3 DNA follows: TGTGCCAGCAGTCCCCGTTCAGGGTTCTACACTGAAGCTTTCTTT. Protein product: CASSPRSGFYTEAFF. V is TRBV27 and J is TRBJ1-1, with D perhaps TRBD1 (5 bases). The germline CDR1 and CDR2 sequences are MNHEY and SMNVEV (reference sequence). V was pared by 5 bases and J by 3 bases, with 16 bases between. CDR3 length: 15 residues.

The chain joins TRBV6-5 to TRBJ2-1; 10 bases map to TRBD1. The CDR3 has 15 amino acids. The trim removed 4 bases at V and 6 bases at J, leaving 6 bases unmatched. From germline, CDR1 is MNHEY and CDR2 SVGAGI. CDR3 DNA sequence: TGTGCCAGCAGTTTGGGACAGGGGTCGGCCAATGAGCAGTTCTTC. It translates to CASSLGQGSANEQFF.

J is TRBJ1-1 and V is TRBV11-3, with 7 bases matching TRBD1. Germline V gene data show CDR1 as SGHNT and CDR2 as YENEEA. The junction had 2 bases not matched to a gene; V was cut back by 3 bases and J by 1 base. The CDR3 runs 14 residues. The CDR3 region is CASSLGQPNTEAFF. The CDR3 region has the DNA TGTGCCAGCAGCTTGGGACAGCCGAACACTGAAGCTTTCTTT. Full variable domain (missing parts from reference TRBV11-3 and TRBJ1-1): EAGVVQSPRYKIIEKKQPVAFWCNPISGHNTLYWYLQNLGQGPELLIRYENEEAVDDSQLPKDRFSAERLKGVDSTLKIQPAELGDSAVYLCASSLGQPNTEAFFGQGTRLTVV.

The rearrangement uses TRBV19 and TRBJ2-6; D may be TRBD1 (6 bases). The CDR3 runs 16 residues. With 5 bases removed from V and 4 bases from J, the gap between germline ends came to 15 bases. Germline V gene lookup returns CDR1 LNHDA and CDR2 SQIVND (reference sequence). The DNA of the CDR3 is TGTGCCAGTAGTGACTGGACAGTGGCCGGGGCCAACGTCCTGACTTTC. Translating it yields CASSDWTVAGANVLTF.

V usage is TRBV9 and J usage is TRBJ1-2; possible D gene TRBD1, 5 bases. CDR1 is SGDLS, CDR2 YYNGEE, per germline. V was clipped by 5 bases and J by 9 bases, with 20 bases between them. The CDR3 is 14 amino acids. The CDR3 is CASSMGEGTGSYTF. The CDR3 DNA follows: TGTGCCAGCAGTATGGGCGAGGGGACGGGGAGCTACACCTTC.

CDR3 amino acids: CASSPGLAGPTAETQYF. The CDR3 region has the DNA TGCGCCAGCAGCCCGGGACTAGCGGGTCCCACCGCGGAGACCCAGTACTTC. The chain uses TRBV5-1 and TRBJ2-5; 12 bases fit TRBD2. V lost 4 bases, J lost 5 bases, and 12 bases stayed unmatched. The CDR3 is made up of 17 amino acids. Germline CDR1 SGHRS, CDR2 YFSETQ. The whole variable domain, remainder taken from reference TRBV5-1 and TRBJ2-5, is KAGVTQTPRYLIKTRGQQVTLSCSPISGHRSVSWYQQTPGQGLQFLFEYFSETQRNKGNFPGRFSGRQFSNSRSEMNVSTLELGDSALYLCASSPGLAGPTAETQYFGPGTRLLVL.

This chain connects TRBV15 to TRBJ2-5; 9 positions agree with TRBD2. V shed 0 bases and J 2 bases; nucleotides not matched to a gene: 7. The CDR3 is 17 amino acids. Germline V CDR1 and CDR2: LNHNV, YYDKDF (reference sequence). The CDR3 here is CATSRDRGGRVQETQYF. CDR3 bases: TGTGCCACCAGCAGAGATAGGGGCGGGAGGGTACAAGAGACCCAGTACTTC.

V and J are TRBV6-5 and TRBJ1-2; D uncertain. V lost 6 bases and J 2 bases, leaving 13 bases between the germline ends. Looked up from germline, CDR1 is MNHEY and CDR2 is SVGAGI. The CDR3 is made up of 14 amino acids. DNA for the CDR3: TGTGCCAGCAGATCAGACACGGGAAACTATGGCTACACCTTC. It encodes CASRSDTGNYGYTF.

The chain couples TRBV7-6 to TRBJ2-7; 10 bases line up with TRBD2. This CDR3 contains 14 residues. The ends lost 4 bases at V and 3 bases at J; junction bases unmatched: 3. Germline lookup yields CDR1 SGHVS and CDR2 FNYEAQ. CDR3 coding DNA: TGTGCCAGCAGCTCCTGGACTAGCGGCTACGAGCAGTACTTC. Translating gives CASSSWTSGYEQYF.

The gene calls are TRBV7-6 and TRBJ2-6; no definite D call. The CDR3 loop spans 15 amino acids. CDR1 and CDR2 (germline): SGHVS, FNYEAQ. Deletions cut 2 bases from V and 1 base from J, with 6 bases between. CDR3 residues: CASSLRWSGANVLTF. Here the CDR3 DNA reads TGTGCCAGCAGCTTACGATGGTCTGGGGCCAACGTCCTGACTTTC.